This T cell receptor beta chain emerged from a study of naive and memory T cell subsets. The beta constant-region primer was an equimolar mix of two oligonucleotides covering TRBC1 and TRBC2. Nested alpha and beta constant-region primers with the SP2 primer drove four PCR rounds on ligated cDNA. One entry per CDR3 protein results from TCRdb running MiXCR on the UMI-ligation and nested PCR reads. The data show approximately 80,000 distinct CDR3 sequences, approximately 10% seen once. This clonotype was seen many times. The germline CDR1 and CDR2 sequences are SGHDT and YYEEEE. Trimming took 0 bases from V and 1 from J, leaving 7 bases between them. This CDR3 comprises 14 residues.

The receptor comes from a human donor in good health. The genes are TRBV5-6 and TRBJ2-5, with D perhaps TRBD2 (5 bases). The material sequenced was naive CD8+ T cells from blood. This chain's CDR3 is CASSLGGFQETQYF. The CDR3 nucleotides are TGTGCCAGCAGCTTGGGAGGGTTCCAAGAGACCCAGTACTTC.